Listed below are T cell receptor beta chains from one sample, sequenced in a study of CD8+ T cells in alopecia areata. Assay used: immunoSEQ multiplex PCR; TCRdb lists only in-frame clones, some missing. The data hold 110,000 to 150,000 clones, with about three fifths observed a single time. This sample comprised CD4+ T cells sorted from blood, obtained at week 0. All receptors derive from a human donor with alopecia areata. Both conserved end residues are part of each CDR3. The D gene is left open where the match is weak. Not every row has a clone size; where given, it reads once, few, many or a size class.

size	D	V	J	CDR3	DNA
few	-	TRBV7-2	TRBJ2-7	CASSLLGQGYYEQYF	TGTGCCAGCAGCCTGCTCGGGCAGGGGTACTACGAGCAGTACTTC
-	-	TRBV30	TRBJ1-1	CAWKTFSNTEAFF	TGTGCCTGGAAGACATTCTCAAACACTGAAGCTTTCTTT
few	-	TRBV14	TRBJ2-1	CASQDSSYNEQFF	TGTGCCAGCCAGGATAGCTCCTACAATGAGCAGTTCTTC
-	TRBD1	TRBV29-1	TRBJ1-2	CSVEQGAGGYTF	TGCAGCGTTGAGCAGGGGGCAGGTGGCTACACCTTC
-	-	TRBV11-3	TRBJ2-4	CASSTRGAGVEWAKNIQYF	TGTGCCAGCAGCACTCGAGGGGCAGGGGTTGAGTGGGCCAAAAACATTCAGTACTTC
-	-	TRBV29-1	TRBJ2-5	CSVERQAQETQYF	TGCAGCGTTGAGAGACAGGCCCAAGAGACCCAGTACTTC
-	-	TRBV11-2	TRBJ2-5	CASSLGSVWETQYF	TGTGCCAGCAGCTTAGGGTCTGTCTGGGAGACCCAGTACTTC
-	-	TRBV29-1	TRBJ1-2	CSVEDLEFRGTGYTF	TGCAGCGTTGAAGATCTAGAATTCCGGGGTACTGGCTACACCTTC
few	-	TRBV27	TRBJ1-1	CASSFSVRRLNTEAFF	TGTGCCAGCAGTTTTTCAGTCCGAAGATTGAACACTGAAGCTTTCTTT
-	-	TRBV30	TRBJ2-5	CAWRHGGGRQETQYF	TGTGCCTGGAGGCACGGGGGTGGACGGCAGGAGACCCAGTACTTC
-	TRBD1	TRBV11-2	TRBJ2-5	CASSLDRTGVGPYQETQYF	TGTGCCAGCAGCTTAGATCGGACAGGGGTCGGCCCGTACCAAGAGACCCAGTACTTC
-	-	TRBV9	TRBJ2-7	CASSASPGNEQYF	TGTGCCAGCAGCGCATCCCCCGGGAACGAGCAGTACTTC
once	-	TRBV6-5	TRBJ1-2	CASRSTTTNYGYTF	TGTGCCAGCCGTTCTACGACAACTAACTATGGCTACACCTTC
-	-	TRBV30	TRBJ1-1	CAWYRAEDTEAFF	TGTGCCTGGTACAGGGCGGAGGACACTGAAGCTTTCTTT
-	TRBD2	TRBV7-6	TRBJ2-2	CASSLVAGTRTGELFF	TGTGCCAGCAGCTTAGTAGCGGGGACACGAACCGGGGAGCTGTTTTTT
-	-	TRBV5-1	TRBJ1-1	CASSLGFGTGNTEAFF	TGCGCCAGCAGCTTGGGTTTTGGGACGGGCAACACTGAAGCTTTCTTT
once	-	TRBV9	TRBJ1-1	CASSDLQVNTEAFF	TGTGCCAGCAGCGACCTTCAGGTGAACACTGAAGCTTTCTTT
once	TRBD1	TRBV29-1	TRBJ1-1	CSALRQGGTEAFF	TGCAGCGCCCTTCGACAGGGAGGCACTGAAGCTTTCTTT
-	-	TRBV29-1	TRBJ2-7	CSVRDQGTSGEQYF	TGCAGCGTCCGAGACCAGGGAACGTCGGGGGAGCAGTACTTC
few	-	TRBV18	TRBJ2-1	CASSPQGLEQFF	TGTGCCAGCTCACCCCAGGGGCTTGAGCAGTTCTTC
few	-	TRBV27	TRBJ2-1	CASTGYRGEQFF	TGTGCCAGCACCGGTTATAGGGGGGAGCAGTTCTTC
-	-	TRBV30	TRBJ2-6	CAWNQAFSGANVLTF	TGTGCCTGGAACCAGGCGTTCTCTGGGGCCAACGTCCTGACTTTC
few	-	TRBV6-1	TRBJ1-6	CASSPPGSPLHF	TGTGCCAGCAGTCCGCCGGGATCACCCCTCCACTTT
-	-	TRBV5-4	TRBJ2-3	CASTYSSMATDTQYF	TGTGCCAGCACCTACTCATCGATGGCCACAGATACGCAGTATTTT
-	-	TRBV7-3	TRBJ2-2	CASSSSLSGPLTGELFF	TGTGCCAGCAGCTCCAGCCTGAGTGGACCGCTCACCGGGGAGCTGTTTTTT
few	-	TRBV20-1	TRBJ2-7	CSATREYEQYF	TGCAGTGCCACGAGAGAGTACGAGCAGTACTTC
few	-	TRBV7-8	TRBJ1-2	CASSLARGGYGYTF	TGTGCCAGCAGCTTAGCGAGGGGAGGCTATGGCTACACCTTC
few	TRBD2	TRBV30	TRBJ2-1	CAWGRGTSGVTSYNEQFF	TGTGCCTGGGGTCGGGGAACTAGCGGGGTCACCTCCTACAATGAGCAGTTCTTC
few	TRBD1	TRBV29-1	TRBJ1-2	CSVEDGGQGYGYTF	TGCAGCGTTGAAGATGGAGGACAGGGCTATGGCTACACCTTC
few	-	TRBV29-1	TRBJ2-5	CSVVGQGRQETQYF	TGCAGCGTTGTCGGACAAGGGCGGCAAGAGACCCAGTACTTC
few	-	TRBV29-1	TRBJ2-1	CSGIPLANEQFF	TGCAGCGGTATCCCCCTAGCAAATGAGCAGTTCTTC
-	-	TRBV4-2	TRBJ2-4	CASSQDPGTSLAKNIQYF	TGTGCCAGCAGCCAAGATCCCGGGACTTCCCTAGCCAAAAACATTCAGTACTTC
-	-	TRBV30	TRBJ1-1	CAWIRGNTEAFF	TGTGCCTGGATACGAGGGAACACTGAAGCTTTCTTT
-	TRBD1	TRBV6-6	TRBJ2-5	CASSPKGQGGQETQYF	TGTGCCAGCAGCCCTAAGGGACAGGGAGGCCAAGAGACCCAGTACTTC
-	TRBD2	TRBV7-2	TRBJ2-3	CATDSGGSTDTQYF	TGTGCCACAGATAGCGGGGGGTCCACAGATACGCAGTATTTT
-	-	TRBV7-9	TRBJ1-4	CASSLDLGQRNEKLFF	TGTGCCAGCAGCTTAGATCTCGGACAGAGGAATGAAAAACTGTTTTTT
-	TRBD2	TRBV5-1	TRBJ2-3	CASSLAPSGGVDTQYF	TGCGCCAGCAGCTTGGCCCCTAGCGGGGGGGTAGATACGCAGTATTTT
-	-	TRBV27	TRBJ2-7	CASSFQGRSYEQYF	TGTGCCAGCAGTTTTCAAGGCAGGTCCTACGAGCAGTACTTC
-	-	TRBV19	TRBJ2-5	CATYETQYF	TGTGCCACCTATGAGACCCAGTACTTC
-	-	TRBV4-2	TRBJ1-1	CASSQEYGNTEAFF	TGTGCCAGCAGCCAAGAGTACGGGAACACTGAAGCTTTCTTT
-	-	TRBV7-2	TRBJ2-6	CASSHRRPGANVLTF	TGTGCCAGCAGCCACAGGCGTCCTGGGGCCAACGTCCTGACTTTC
-	TRBD1	TRBV20-1	TRBJ2-5	CSAQGAETQYF	TGCAGTGCTCAGGGGGCAGAGACCCAGTACTTC
many	-	TRBV11-2	TRBJ2-2	CASSFNPTSTGELFF	TGTGCCAGCAGCTTCAATCCTACATCCACCGGGGAGCTGTTTTTT
-	-	TRBV30	TRBJ1-4	CASLQANEKLFF	TGTGCCTCACTACAAGCAAATGAAAAACTGTTTTTT
-	TRBD1	TRBV6-1	TRBJ1-1	CASSVGQLQKAFF	TGTGCCAGCAGTGTGGGACAGCTACAGAAAGCTTTCTTT
-	TRBD1	TRBV6-5	TRBJ1-1	CASSWGQGNTEAFF	TGTGCCAGCAGTTGGGGACAGGGGAACACTGAAGCTTTCTTT
-	-	TRBV2	TRBJ2-2	CASSVLPTGTGELFF	TGTGCCAGCAGTGTATTACCCACAGGGACCGGGGAGCTGTTTTTT
few	TRBD1	TRBV29-1	TRBJ1-1	CSATRDRAKWDTEAFF	TGCAGCGCCACCCGGGACAGGGCGAAGTGGGACACTGAAGCTTTCTTT
-	-	TRBV2	TRBJ2-5	CASSERQILSRETQYF	TGTGCCAGCAGTGAGAGACAGATCTTATCGCGAGAGACCCAGTACTTC
-	TRBD1	TRBV30	TRBJ1-6	CAWRGQGRNSPLHF	TGTGCCTGGAGAGGACAGGGGAGAAATTCACCCCTCCACTTT
once	TRBD2	TRBV9	TRBJ2-1	CASSVGGSGEYNEQFF	TGTGCCAGCAGCGTAGGGGGTAGCGGGGAATACAATGAGCAGTTCTTC
-	-	TRBV7-6	TRBJ2-2	CASSQNSPGNTGELFF	TGTGCCAGCAGCCAGAATTCGCCGGGCAACACCGGGGAGCTGTTTTTT
-	TRBD1	TRBV6-5	TRBJ2-7	CASSQDRGPLYEQYF	TGTGCCAGCAGCCAAGACAGGGGCCCACTTTACGAGCAGTACTTC
few	-	TRBV27	TRBJ2-5	CASSLSQRNPWKTQYF	TGTGCCAGCAGTTTATCCCAGCGGAACCCGTGGAAGACCCAGTACTTC
-	-	TRBV4-1	TRBJ2-5	CASSRSPLSGLQETQYF	TGCGCCAGCAGCCGTTCCCCCCTGTCTGGCCTCCAAGAGACCCAGTACTTC